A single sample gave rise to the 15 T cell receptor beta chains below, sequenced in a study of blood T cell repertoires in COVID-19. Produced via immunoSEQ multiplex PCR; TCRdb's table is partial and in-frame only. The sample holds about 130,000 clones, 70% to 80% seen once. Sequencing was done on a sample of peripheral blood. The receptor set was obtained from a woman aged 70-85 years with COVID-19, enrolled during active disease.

Here the CDR3 reads CASSQVRRLSSTDTQYF. DNA of the CDR3: TGTGCCAGCAGCCAAGTTCGGCGGCTTTCTAGCACAGATACGCAGTATTTT. The chain couples TRBV3-1 (or the pseudogene TRBV3-2) to TRBJ2-3; D is uncertain. CDR1 and CDR2 from the germline V gene are LGHDT and YNNKEL (reference sequence). The CDR3 totals 17 residues. Trimming shortened V by 1 base and J by 0 bases, and 14 bases separated the two germline ends.

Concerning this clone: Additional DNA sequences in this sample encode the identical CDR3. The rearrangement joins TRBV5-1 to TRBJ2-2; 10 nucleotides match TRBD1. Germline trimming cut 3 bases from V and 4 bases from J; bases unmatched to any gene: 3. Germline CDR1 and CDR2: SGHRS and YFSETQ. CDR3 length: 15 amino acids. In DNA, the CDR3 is TGCGCCAGCAGCTCAGGACAGGGGGGCACCGGGGAGCTGTTTTTT. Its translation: CASSSGQGGTGELFF. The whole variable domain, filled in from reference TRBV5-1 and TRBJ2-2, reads KAGVTQTPRYLIKTRGQQVTLSCSPISGHRSVSWYQQTPGQGLQFLFEYFSETQRNKGNFPGRFSGRQFSNSRSEMNVSTLELGDSALYLCASSSGQGGTGELFFGEGSRLTVL.

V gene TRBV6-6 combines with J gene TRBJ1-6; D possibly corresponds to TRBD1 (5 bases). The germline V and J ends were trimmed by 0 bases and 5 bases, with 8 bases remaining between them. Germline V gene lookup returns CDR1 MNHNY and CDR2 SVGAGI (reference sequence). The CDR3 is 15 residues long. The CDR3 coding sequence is TGTGCCAGCAGTTACTCGGGGGGTGATAATTCACCCCTCCACTTT. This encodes CASSYSGGDNSPLHF.

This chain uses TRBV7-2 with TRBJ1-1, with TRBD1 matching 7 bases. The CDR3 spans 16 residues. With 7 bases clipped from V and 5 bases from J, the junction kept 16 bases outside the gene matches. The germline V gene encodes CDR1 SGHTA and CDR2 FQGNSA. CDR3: CASNRSGGNRGTEAFF. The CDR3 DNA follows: TGTGCCAGCAACCGAAGTGGGGGCAACAGGGGAACTGAAGCTTTCTTT. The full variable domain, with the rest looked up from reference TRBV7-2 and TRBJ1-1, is GAGVSQSPSNKVTEKGKDVELRCDPISGHTALYWYRQSLGQGLEFLIYFQGNSAPDKSGLPSDRFSAERTGGSVSTLTIQRTQQEDSAVYLCASNRSGGNRGTEAFFGQGTRLTVV.

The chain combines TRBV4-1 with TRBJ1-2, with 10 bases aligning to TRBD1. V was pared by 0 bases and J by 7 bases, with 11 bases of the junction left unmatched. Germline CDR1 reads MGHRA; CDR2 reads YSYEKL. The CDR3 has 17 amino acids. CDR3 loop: CASSQEGTGVAFGGYTF. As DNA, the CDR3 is TGCGCCAGCAGCCAAGAAGGGACAGGGGTGGCGTTTGGTGGCTACACCTTC.

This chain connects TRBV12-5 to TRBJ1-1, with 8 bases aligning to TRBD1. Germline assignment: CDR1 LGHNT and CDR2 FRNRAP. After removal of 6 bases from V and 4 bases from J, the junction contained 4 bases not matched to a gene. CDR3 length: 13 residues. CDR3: CASGLTGGTEAFF. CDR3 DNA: TGTGCTAGTGGCCTCACAGGGGGCACTGAAGCTTTCTTT.

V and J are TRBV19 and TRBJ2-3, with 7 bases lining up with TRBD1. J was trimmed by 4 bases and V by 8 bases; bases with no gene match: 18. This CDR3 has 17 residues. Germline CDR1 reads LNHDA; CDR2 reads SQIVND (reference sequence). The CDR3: CASRKKSGTDFPDTQYF. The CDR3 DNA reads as TGTGCCAGTCGGAAGAAGTCCGGGACAGATTTTCCAGATACGCAGTATTTT.

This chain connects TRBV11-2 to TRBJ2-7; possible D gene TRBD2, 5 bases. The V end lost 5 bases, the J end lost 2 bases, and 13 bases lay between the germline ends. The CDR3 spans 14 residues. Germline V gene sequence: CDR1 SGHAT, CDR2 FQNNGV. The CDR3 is CASSLGLEAYEQYF. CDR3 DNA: TGTGCCAGCAGCCTCGGACTGGAAGCCTACGAGCAGTACTTC. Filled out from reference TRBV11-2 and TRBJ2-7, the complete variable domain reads EAGVAQSPRYKIIEKRQSVAFWCNPISGHATLYWYQQILGQGPKLLIQFQNNGVVDDSQLPKDRFSAERLKGVDSTLKIQPAKLEDSAVYLCASSLGLEAYEQYFGPGTRLTVT.

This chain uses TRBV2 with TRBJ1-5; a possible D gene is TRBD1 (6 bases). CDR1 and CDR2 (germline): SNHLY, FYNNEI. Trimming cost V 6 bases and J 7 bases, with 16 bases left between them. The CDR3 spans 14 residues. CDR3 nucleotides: TGTGCCAGCAGCGAACAGGGCTACGGGCAGCCCCAGCATTTT. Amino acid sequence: CASSEQGYGQPQHF.

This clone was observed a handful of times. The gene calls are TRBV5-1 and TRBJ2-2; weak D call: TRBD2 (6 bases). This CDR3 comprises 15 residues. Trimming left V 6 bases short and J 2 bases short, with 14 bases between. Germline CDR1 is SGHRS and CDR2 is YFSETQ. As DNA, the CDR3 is TGCGCCAGCACCACCGGAGGGACTAACACCGGGGAGCTGTTTTTT. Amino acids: CASTTGGTNTGELFF.

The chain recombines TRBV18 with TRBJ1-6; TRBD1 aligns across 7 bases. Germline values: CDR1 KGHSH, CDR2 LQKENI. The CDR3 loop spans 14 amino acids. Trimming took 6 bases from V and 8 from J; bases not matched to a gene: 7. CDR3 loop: CASSLIGGDSPLHF. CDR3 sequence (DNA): TGTGCCAGCTCCCTCATAGGGGGCGATTCACCCCTCCACTTT. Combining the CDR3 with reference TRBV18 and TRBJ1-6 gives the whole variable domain NAGVMQNPRHLVRRRGQEARLRCSPMKGHSHVYWYRQLPEEGLKFMVYLQKENIIDESGMPKERFSAEFPKEGPSILRIQQVVRGDSAAYFCASSLIGGDSPLHFGNGTRLTVT.

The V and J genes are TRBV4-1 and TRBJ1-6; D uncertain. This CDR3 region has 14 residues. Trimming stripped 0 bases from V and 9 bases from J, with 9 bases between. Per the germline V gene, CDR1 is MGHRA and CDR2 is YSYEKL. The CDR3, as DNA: TGCGCCAGCAGCCAAGAAGAGCGGGGTTCACCCCTCCACTTT. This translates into CASSQEERGSPLHF.

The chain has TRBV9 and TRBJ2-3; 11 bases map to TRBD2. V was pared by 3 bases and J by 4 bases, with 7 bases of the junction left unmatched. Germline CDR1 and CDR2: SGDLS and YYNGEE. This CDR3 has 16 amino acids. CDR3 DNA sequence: TGTGCCAGCAGCGCCAGTAGCGGGGGGGCCGCAGATACGCAGTATTTT. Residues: CASSASSGGAADTQYF.

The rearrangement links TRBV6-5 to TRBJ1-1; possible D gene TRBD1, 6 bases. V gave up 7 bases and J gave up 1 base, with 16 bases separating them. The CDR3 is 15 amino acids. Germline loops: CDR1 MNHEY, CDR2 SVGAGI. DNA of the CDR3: TGTGCCAGCACTCAAGGTTACAGGGCGAACACTGAAGCTTTCTTT. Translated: CASTQGYRANTEAFF.

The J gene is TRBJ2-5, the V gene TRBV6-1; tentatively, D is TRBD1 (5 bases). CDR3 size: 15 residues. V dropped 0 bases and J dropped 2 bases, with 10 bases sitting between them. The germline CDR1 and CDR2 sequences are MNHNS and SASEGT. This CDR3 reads CASSEALGLQETQYF. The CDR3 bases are TGTGCCAGCAGTGAAGCGCTGGGGCTACAAGAGACCCAGTACTTC.